Listed below are T cell receptor beta chains from one sample, sequenced in a study of blood T cell repertoires in COVID-19. Assay used: immunoSEQ multiplex PCR; TCRdb lists only in-frame clones, some missing. The repertoire holds 88,000 or so clones, around 75% seen once, with approximately 24% in the top ten. Sequencing was performed on peripheral blood. The receptor set was obtained from a human donor in a cohort sampled during active COVID-19. Each CDR3 is given with its conserved first and last residue. The D gene is left open where the match is weak. Clone size, where shown, is once, few, many, or a class for clones that have expanded.

clone size: .
D gene: TRBD2
V gene: TRBV5-4
J gene: TRBJ2-3
CDR3 protein: CASSPPAGVTDTQYF
CDR3 DNA: TGTGCCAGCAGCCCGCCAGCGGGAGTCACAGATACGCAGTATTTT

clone size: .
D gene: TRBD2
V gene: TRBV24-1
J gene: TRBJ2-1
CDR3 protein: CATSTSHRTSGSNEQFF
CDR3 DNA: TGTGCCACCAGCACTTCCCACCGGACTAGCGGGAGCAATGAGCAGTTCTTC

clone size: .
D gene: TRBD2
V gene: TRBV11-2
J gene: TRBJ2-1
CDR3 protein: CASSLRSGGSSYNEQFF
CDR3 DNA: TGTGCCAGCAGCTTAAGGAGCGGGGGTAGCTCCTACAATGAGCAGTTCTTC

clone size: .
D gene: TRBD2
V gene: TRBV19
J gene: TRBJ2-2
CDR3 protein: CASSGSSGRYTGELFF
CDR3 DNA: TGTGCCAGTAGTGGATCTAGCGGGAGGTACACCGGGGAGCTGTTTTTT

clone size: .
D gene: .
V gene: TRBV6-4
J gene: TRBJ2-7
CDR3 protein: CASTQALSDRCVHYF
CDR3 DNA: TGTGCCAGCACCCAAGCACTTAGCGACCGTTGCGTCCATTACTTC

clone size: many
D gene: .
V gene: TRBV4-1
J gene: TRBJ1-2
CDR3 protein: CASSPGGGSNYGYTF
CDR3 DNA: TGCGCCAGCAGCCCAGGAGGAGGATCTAACTATGGCTACACCTTC

clone size: .
D gene: .
V gene: TRBV7-3
J gene: TRBJ2-7
CDR3 protein: CASSQFQGYEQYF
CDR3 DNA: TGTGCCAGCAGCCAATTTCAGGGCTACGAGCAGTACTTC

clone size: .
D gene: TRBD1
V gene: TRBV2
J gene: TRBJ2-7
CDR3 protein: CASGGQGAYEQYF
CDR3 DNA: TGTGCCAGCGGGGGGCAGGGGGCTTACGAGCAGTACTTC

clone size: .
D gene: .
V gene: TRBV5-1
J gene: TRBJ2-7
CDR3 protein: CASSLAAEGEQYF
CDR3 DNA: TGCGCCAGCAGCTTGGCCGCGGAGGGCGAGCAGTACTTC

clone size: .
D gene: .
V gene: TRBV11-1
J gene: TRBJ2-5
CDR3 protein: CASSLVQGQETQYF
CDR3 DNA: TGTGCCAGCAGCTTAGTACAGGGCCAAGAGACCCAGTACTTC

clone size: once
D gene: .
V gene: TRBV19
J gene: TRBJ2-5
CDR3 protein: CASSMGLQETQYF
CDR3 DNA: TGTGCCAGTAGTATGGGACTGCAAGAGACCCAGTACTTC

clone size: .
D gene: TRBD2
V gene: TRBV9
J gene: TRBJ2-1
CDR3 protein: CASSVRLAGPKDEQFF
CDR3 DNA: TGTGCCAGCAGCGTCCGACTAGCGGGACCCAAAGATGAGCAGTTCTTC

clone size: .
D gene: TRBD2
V gene: TRBV4-2
J gene: TRBJ2-1
CDR3 protein: CASSQTGTSGASSYNEQFF
CDR3 DNA: TGTGCCAGCAGCCAAACCGGGACTAGCGGGGCGAGCTCCTACAATGAGCAGTTCTTC

clone size: .
D gene: TRBD1
V gene: TRBV28
J gene: TRBJ2-5
CDR3 protein: CASSPGQQETQYF
CDR3 DNA: TGTGCCAGCAGTCCGGGACAGCAAGAGACCCAGTACTTC

clone size: once
D gene: .
V gene: TRBV6-5
J gene: TRBJ2-2
CDR3 protein: CASSYVANGELFF
CDR3 DNA: TGTGCCAGCAGTTACGTAGCGAACGGGGAGCTGTTTTTT

clone size: .
D gene: TRBD1
V gene: TRBV29-1
J gene: TRBJ1-2
CDR3 protein: CSVEDRGDGYTF
CDR3 DNA: TGCAGCGTTGAGGACAGGGGCGACGGCTACACCTTC

clone size: few
D gene: .
V gene: TRBV28
J gene: TRBJ1-5
CDR3 protein: CASSLSQDGGNQPQHF
CDR3 DNA: TGTGCCAGCAGTTTATCCCAGGACGGGGGCAATCAGCCCCAGCATTTT

clone size: .
D gene: .
V gene: TRBV5-1
J gene: TRBJ1-2
CDR3 protein: CASSSVPNYGYTF
CDR3 DNA: TGCGCCAGCAGCAGCGTCCCTAACTATGGCTACACCTTC

clone size: once
D gene: TRBD1
V gene: TRBV7-9
J gene: TRBJ2-6
CDR3 protein: CARAGTGSSGANVLTF
CDR3 DNA: TGTGCCAGGGCCGGGACAGGGTCATCTGGGGCCAACGTCCTGACTTTC

clone size: .
D gene: .
V gene: TRBV27
J gene: TRBJ2-7
CDR3 protein: CASKYGSASSSYEQYF
CDR3 DNA: TGTGCCAGCAAGTATGGGAGCGCCTCCAGTTCCTACGAGCAGTACTTC

clone size: .
D gene: TRBD2
V gene: TRBV27
J gene: TRBJ2-2
CDR3 protein: CASRGLADTGELFF
CDR3 DNA: TGTGCCAGCCGGGGACTAGCGGACACCGGGGAGCTGTTTTTT

clone size: .
D gene: TRBD2
V gene: TRBV5-4
J gene: TRBJ2-3
CDR3 protein: CASRDGTSASTDTQYF
CDR3 DNA: TGTGCCAGCAGGGATGGGACTAGCGCGAGCACAGATACGCAGTATTTT

clone size: .
D gene: TRBD1
V gene: TRBV7-9
J gene: TRBJ2-7
CDR3 protein: CASSSRQGISYEQYF
CDR3 DNA: TGTGCCAGCAGCTCGAGACAGGGGATTTCCTACGAGCAGTACTTC

clone size: .
D gene: .
V gene: TRBV28
J gene: TRBJ1-5
CDR3 protein: CASSLGGVQPQHF
CDR3 DNA: TGTGCCAGCAGTTTAGGAGGGGTTCAGCCCCAGCATTTT

clone size: .
D gene: TRBD2
V gene: TRBV29-1
J gene: TRBJ2-7
CDR3 protein: CSVELPSGINEQYF
CDR3 DNA: TGCAGCGTTGAGTTGCCTAGCGGGATAAACGAGCAGTACTTC

clone size: .
D gene: .
V gene: TRBV7-9
J gene: TRBJ2-1
CDR3 protein: CASSLVIEQFF
CDR3 DNA: TGTGCCAGCAGCTTAGTAATTGAGCAGTTCTTC

clone size: .
D gene: TRBD2
V gene: TRBV28
J gene: TRBJ2-1
CDR3 protein: CASRTTSGRAYEQFF
CDR3 DNA: TGTGCCAGCAGAACGACTAGCGGGAGGGCCTATGAGCAGTTCTTC

clone size: .
D gene: TRBD2
V gene: TRBV6-5
J gene: TRBJ2-7
CDR3 protein: CASSAGLAYEQYF
CDR3 DNA: TGTGCCAGCAGCGCGGGACTAGCGTATGAGCAGTACTTC

clone size: .
D gene: .
V gene: TRBV7-8
J gene: TRBJ2-3
CDR3 protein: CASSLEEGVTQYF
CDR3 DNA: TGTGCCAGCAGCCTAGAGGAAGGGGTTACGCAGTATTTT

clone size: .
D gene: .
V gene: TRBV5-1
J gene: TRBJ2-3
CDR3 protein: CASSLWRADTQYF
CDR3 DNA: TGCGCCAGCAGCTTGTGGAGGGCAGATACGCAGTATTTT

clone size: .
D gene: TRBD2
V gene: TRBV11-1
J gene: TRBJ2-2
CDR3 protein: CASSFGLAENTGELFF
CDR3 DNA: TGTGCCAGCAGCTTTGGGCTAGCGGAGAACACCGGGGAGCTGTTTTTT

clone size: .
D gene: .
V gene: TRBV5-6
J gene: TRBJ2-1
CDR3 protein: CASSLVPIDEQFF
CDR3 DNA: TGTGCCAGCAGCTTGGTTCCCATAGATGAGCAGTTCTTC